This record covers a single T cell receptor (beta chain). Its antigen is unknown. Here the CDR3 omits its conserved ending phenylalanine or tryptophan, so a read error is the likely source. This sample's RNA came from whole unsorted tissue. This non-tumor lung sample came from over 3 cm beyond the tumor edge. The data are from a study of tumor and adjacent non-tumor tissue in lung cancer. Background on the study: Patients comprised roughly 12 adenocarcinoma, 2 squamous cell carcinoma and 1 small cell lung cancer. On average, productive TCRbeta reads reached about 4.17 million per sample. Study-level findings and limits: Patients with more diverse tumor TCRs had worse survival. In normal lung, the top 100 clones were significantly more dominant than in tumor.

Three rounds of nested PCR, following a modified ARM-PCR protocol, produced the TCRbeta library. TCRdb analysed the multiplex PCR reads with MiXCR anew, one entry per CDR3 protein. The data hold 50,000 or so distinct CDR3 sequences, with about 80% observed a single time. This sequence was found in a woman aged 60 to 75 with non-small cell lung cancer. Sequenced: distant non-tumor lung tissue.

CDR3 nucleotides: TGTGCCAACAGTTTATGGGGGGCGTCTAACTATGGCTACACCTTA. This encodes CANSLWGASNYGYTL. This rearrangement joins TRBV28 to TRBJ1-2; possible D gene TRBD1, 6 bases. The CDR3 is made up of 15 amino acids. Per the germline V gene, CDR1 is MDHEN and CDR2 is SYDVKM.